The subject of this entry is one T cell receptor beta chain. Template switching was used to attach UMIs, which incorporated a 6-nucleotide sample barcode. For each CDR3 protein, TCRdb gives one entry from its re-call of the 5' RACE reads, without DNA. The table for this sample gives more than 350,000 distinct CDR3 sequences. Staff drew an approximately 2.6 ml blood sample from each donor. The sample originates from a study of monozygotic twins with inflammatory bowel disease. There are 18 residues in the CDR3. Germline values: CDR1 SGDLS, CDR2 YYNGEE. The sequencing input was blood. The receptor was isolated from a human donor with ulcerative colitis or Crohn's disease, or a healthy co-twin of an affected twin (not recorded which). The chain is built from TRBV9 and TRBJ2-3; no DNA is available, so the TRBD1 call from TCRdb remains unchecked. The CDR3 loop is CASSVYGVAGGAADTQYF.